The rows below give T cell receptor beta chains drawn from one sample of a study of blood T cell repertoires in COVID-19. Libraries were prepared by immunoSEQ multiplex PCR; TCRdb keeps only in-frame clonotypes and omits some of them. The table includes around 250,000 clones, 84% detected once. Sequencing input: peripheral blood. These receptors were collected from a human donor in a cohort sampled during active COVID-19. Both conserved end residues are part of each CDR3. D genes are given only for firm matches. Expanded clones are given a class, and other clones once, few, many or no size at all.

TRBJ2-1 | TRBV2 | TRBD2 | NA | CASSSTSGTGAMGYNEQFF | TGTGCCAGCAGTTCGACTAGCGGGACGGGGGCGATGGGCTACAATGAGCAGTTCTTC
TRBJ2-1 | TRBV12-5 | TRBD2 | few | CASGPGLAGETKFF | TGTGCTAGTGGTCCAGGACTAGCGGGAGAAACAAAGTTCTTC
TRBJ1-1 | TRBV10-2 | TRBD1 | NA | CASRYRGQGGMNTEAFF | TGCGCCAGCCGGTATCGGGGACAGGGAGGTATGAACACTGAAGCTTTCTTT
TRBJ1-5 | TRBV6-5 | TRBD1 | few | CASNSGGSNQPQHF | TGTGCCAGCAACTCAGGGGGAAGCAATCAGCCCCAGCATTTT
TRBJ2-7 | TRBV13 | NA | NA | CASSLGQTSYEQYF | TGTGCCAGCAGCTTAGGACAGACCTCCTACGAGCAGTACTTC
TRBJ1-1 | TRBV5-4 | TRBD1 | NA | CASSSLAGGNTEAFF | TGTGCCAGCAGCTCCTTAGCAGGGGGGAACACTGAAGCTTTCTTT
TRBJ2-7 | TRBV4-3 | TRBD1 | NA | CASSQEAMGQGRHEQYF | TGCGCCAGCAGCCAAGAAGCGATGGGACAGGGACGTCACGAGCAGTACTTC
TRBJ2-1 | TRBV19 | TRBD2 | NA | CASSMSTGLAGGIGNEQFF | TGTGCCAGTAGTATGTCGACCGGCCTAGCGGGGGGAATTGGGAATGAGCAGTTCTTC
TRBJ2-7 | TRBV7-9 | TRBD2 | NA | CASSPGGGLKIYEQYF | TGTGCCAGCAGCCCGGGGGGTGGGCTGAAGATCTACGAGCAGTACTTC
TRBJ2-7 | TRBV5-1 | TRBD1 | NA | CASSYDRGQFEQYF | TGCGCCAGCAGCTACGACAGGGGGCAGTTCGAGCAGTACTTC
TRBJ1-1 | TRBV25-1 | NA | NA | CASRPGFNHYTEAFF | TGTGCCAGCAGGCCGGGGTTCAATCATTACACTGAAGCTTTCTTT
TRBJ2-2 | TRBV7-9 | NA | NA | CASSLVRQMNTGELFF | TGTGCCAGCAGCTTAGTCAGACAGATGAACACCGGGGAGCTGTTTTTT
TRBJ1-2 | TRBV29-1 | NA | NA | CSVDTENNYGYTF | TGCAGCGTTGATACAGAGAACAACTATGGCTACACCTTC
TRBJ1-5 | TRBV28 | NA | NA | CASSSPQGLGSNQPQHF | TGTGCCAGCAGTTCCCCACAGGGATTGGGCAGCAATCAGCCCCAGCATTTT
TRBJ1-4 | TRBV6-6 | TRBD1 | NA | CASHLRTGVTSEKLFF | TGTGCCAGCCACCTTCGGACAGGAGTCACCTCGGAAAAACTGTTTTTT
TRBJ1-6 | TRBV5-1 | TRBD1 | NA | CASSGGIGQGNSPLHF | TGCGCCAGCAGCGGGGGAATAGGACAGGGGAATTCACCCCTCCACTTT
TRBJ1-3 | TRBV28 | TRBD1 | NA | CASRPTGAGNTIYF | TGTGCCAGCAGGCCGACAGGGGCTGGAAACACCATATATTTT
TRBJ2-7 | TRBV3-1/TRBV3-2 | NA | NA | CASSQRTREQYF | TGTGCCAGCAGCCAACGCACTAGGGAGCAGTACTTC
TRBJ1-2 | TRBV5-6 | NA | NA | CASSLERLGYGYTF | TGTGCCAGCAGCTTGGAGAGACTAGGATATGGCTACACCTTC
TRBJ2-7 | TRBV18 | TRBD1 | once | CASSPRRDREQYF | TGTGCCAGCTCACCACGACGGGACAGGGAGCAGTACTTC
TRBJ2-2 | TRBV21-1 | NA | NA | CASSKASRDREGGELFF | TGTGCCAGCAGCAAAGCCTCCAGGGACAGGGAAGGCGGGGAGCTGTTTTTT
TRBJ1-6 | TRBV27 | NA | NA | CASSLSQALYNSPLHF | TGTGCCAGCAGTTTATCGCAGGCCCTCTATAATTCACCCCTCCACTTT
TRBJ2-7 | TRBV12-5 | NA | NA | CASGSESAYEQYF | TGTGCTAGTGGTTCCGAAAGCGCCTACGAGCAGTACTTC
TRBJ2-5 | TRBV10-2 | TRBD1 | NA | CASSDHRGTTQETQYF | TGCGCCAGCAGTGACCACAGGGGTACCACACAAGAGACCCAGTACTTC
TRBJ2-2 | TRBV5-1 | TRBD1 | NA | CASSFKGATGELFF | TGCGCCAGCAGCTTTAAGGGGGCCACCGGGGAGCTGTTTTTT
TRBJ2-7 | TRBV7-2 | TRBD2 | NA | CASSGVGRAEPYEQYF | TGTGCCAGCAGCGGTGTAGGGAGGGCTGAACCCTACGAGCAGTACTTC
TRBJ2-2 | TRBV28 | NA | once | CASKEGTGELFF | TGTGCCAGCAAGGAGGGGACCGGGGAGCTGTTTTTT
TRBJ2-7 | TRBV19 | TRBD2 | NA | CASSSRLAGAYEQYF | TGTGCCAGTAGTTCTCGACTAGCGGGAGCCTACGAGCAGTACTTC
TRBJ2-7 | TRBV27 | NA | NA | CASSFRSGGSEQYF | TGTGCCAGCAGTTTTAGGTCAGGGGGGAGCGAGCAGTACTTC
TRBJ2-6 | TRBV29-1 | NA | NA | CSVEDLGHSGANVLTF | TGCAGCGTTGAAGATTTGGGGCACTCTGGGGCCAACGTCCTGACTTTC
TRBJ1-3 | TRBV5-1 | NA | once | CASSPGNGVGNTIYF | TGCGCCAGCAGCCCCGGGAACGGGGTTGGAAACACCATATATTTT
TRBJ1-2 | TRBV6-6 | TRBD1 | NA | CASSPNRGGGYTF | TGTGCCAGCAGCCCAAACAGGGGGGGTGGCTACACCTTC
TRBJ2-5 | TRBV6-5 | TRBD2 | NA | CASSYHRGGQRETQYF | TGTGCCAGCAGTTACCACCGGGGGGGCCAGCGGGAGACCCAGTACTTC